Listed below are T cell receptor beta chains from one sample, sequenced in a study of CD8 T cells in Susac syndrome. TCRdb reanalysed the immunoSEQ multiplex PCR reads using MiXCR and keeps one entry per CDR3 protein. The sample gives approximately 80,000 distinct CDR3 sequences, roughly 94% of which show up once; over 0.45% is in the top ten. The sequenced sample was CD8+ T cells from PBMCs. The receptors originated from a human donor with Susac syndrome. Each CDR3 is given with its conserved first and last residue. A D gene is named only where the DNA matches it firmly. Clone size appears in some rows only: once, few, many, or a class for an expanded clone.

d_call	v_call	j_call	clone_size	cdr3_nt	cdr3_aa
TRBD2	TRBV13	TRBJ2-3	once	TGTGCCAGCAGCCTAGCGGGGGGACTAGATACGCAGTATTTT	CASSLAGGLDTQYF
-	TRBV29-1	TRBJ1-1	-	TGCAGCGTGTTGGGATACACTGAAGCTTTCTTT	CSVLGYTEAFF
-	TRBV19	TRBJ1-1	-	TGTGCCAGTAGTATAACCGTCTCGGCCACTGAAGCTTTCTTT	CASSITVSATEAFF
-	TRBV9	TRBJ1-2	-	TGTGCCAGCAGCAACCGGGACGGCTGGGGCTACACCTTC	CASSNRDGWGYTF
TRBD2	TRBV9	TRBJ2-5	-	TGTGCCAGCAGCCCCGTAGCGGGGGGGATCGAGACCCAGTACTTC	CASSPVAGGIETQYF
TRBD1	TRBV7-9	TRBJ2-2	-	TGTGCCAGCAGCTCCCCACAGGGGATCGGGGAGCTGTTTTTT	CASSSPQGIGELFF
TRBD2	TRBV12-3/TRBV12-4	TRBJ2-1	-	TGTGCCAGCAGTTTAGCGCGGACTAGCGGGGGATACAATGAGCAGTTCTTC	CASSLARTSGGYNEQFF
-	TRBV9	TRBJ2-3	-	TGTGCCAGCAGCGTATCAGGGGGGCAGGGAGATACGCAGTATTTT	CASSVSGGQGDTQYF
-	TRBV27	TRBJ2-7	-	TGTGCCAGCAGTTCTAGTTGGGAAAAATACGAGCAGTACTTC	CASSSSWEKYEQYF
-	TRBV30	TRBJ2-2	-	TGTGCCTGGAGCGATGACAGGACAGTTACCGGGGAGCTGTTTTTT	CAWSDDRTVTGELFF
-	TRBV2	TRBJ1-1	-	TGTGCCAGCAGTATGGCTGAAGCTTTCTTT	CASSMAEAFF
TRBD1	TRBV9	TRBJ2-7	-	TGTGCCAGCAGCGTAGGGCCCTCTGTCACGGGACAGCGAGCCTACGAGCAGTACTTC	CASSVGPSVTGQRAYEQYF
TRBD1	TRBV12-3/TRBV12-4	TRBJ2-5	-	TGTGCCAGCAGTTCGGGACAGGGGAAGGAGTACTTC	CASSSGQGKEYF
-	TRBV11-2	TRBJ2-7	-	TGTGCCAGCAAGGGGGGCAGCTACTACGAGCAGTACTTC	CASKGGSYYEQYF
TRBD1	TRBV9	TRBJ2-7	-	TGTGCCAGCAGCGGGGACAGGGCCGACGAGCAGTACTTC	CASSGDRADEQYF
TRBD1	TRBV9	TRBJ2-7	-	TGTGCCAGCAGCCCCAGGACAGGGAACTACGAGCAGTACTTC	CASSPRTGNYEQYF
TRBD1	TRBV25-1	TRBJ1-2	-	TGTGCCAGCCTTAGCGGCGACAGGGGGCCCTCGGGTGGCTACACCTTC	CASLSGDRGPSGGYTF
-	TRBV12-3/TRBV12-4	TRBJ2-6	-	TGTGCCAGCAGTTTAGCCGTGGCCAACGTCCTGACTTTC	CASSLAVANVLTF
-	TRBV9	TRBJ1-5	-	TGTGCCAGCAGCGTAGAGGGTGATTGGAATCAGCCCCAGCATTTT	CASSVEGDWNQPQHF
TRBD1	TRBV9	TRBJ2-7	once	TGTGCCAGCAGCGTAGCGGGACAGGCGAACGAGCAGTACTTC	CASSVAGQANEQYF
TRBD1	TRBV6-5	TRBJ2-5	once	TGTGCCAGCAGTTATAGGGGACAGGCAATCCAAGAGACCCAGTACTTC	CASSYRGQAIQETQYF
-	TRBV7-9	TRBJ1-6	-	TGTGCCAGCAGCCCCTTAATCAGCTTTGATAATTCACCCCTCCACTTT	CASSPLISFDNSPLHF
-	TRBV5-1	TRBJ2-3	once	TGCGCCAGCAGCCACCGGAGGGCGCCTAGCACAGATACGCAGTATTTT	CASSHRRAPSTDTQYF
TRBD2	TRBV7-9	TRBJ2-4	-	TGTGCCAGCAGCCCCACTAGCGGGGGGGCCGGCAAAAACATTCAGTACTTC	CASSPTSGGAGKNIQYF
-	TRBV9	TRBJ1-2	-	TGTGCCAGCAGCGAGTGGGATAAGAATGGCTACACCTTC	CASSEWDKNGYTF
-	TRBV12-3/TRBV12-4	TRBJ1-6	-	TGTGCCAGCAGTTTGTCGGGGCGGGAGGGAAATTCACCCCTCCACTTT	CASSLSGREGNSPLHF
-	TRBV29-1	TRBJ1-2	-	TGCAGCGCGACCACAGGGTACAGGGCGGATGGCTACACCTTC	CSATTGYRADGYTF
-	TRBV11-2	TRBJ2-7	-	TGTGCCAGCGGGATAGGGGGTCCCGAGCAGTACTTC	CASGIGGPEQYF
-	TRBV9	TRBJ2-3	-	TGTGCCAACAGCGTAGGGGGGAGCACAGATACGCAGTATTTT	CANSVGGSTDTQYF
TRBD1	TRBV5-1	TRBJ2-7	-	TGCGCCAGCAGGGGGACAGGGGGCGTCTACGAGCAGTACTTC	CASRGTGGVYEQYF
TRBD2	TRBV9	TRBJ2-1	-	TGTGCCAGCAGCCCTAGCGGGGCACTTTCCTACAATGAGCAGTTCTTC	CASSPSGALSYNEQFF
-	TRBV7-9	TRBJ2-5	-	TGTGCCAGCAGCTTAGTCGGACAACAAGAGACCCAGTACTTC	CASSLVGQQETQYF
-	TRBV19	TRBJ2-6	-	TGTGGGGTGGGGCACAGCACTCCTTCTGGGGCCAACGTCCTGACTTTC	CGVGHSTPSGANVLTF
TRBD1	TRBV14	TRBJ2-5	few	TGTGCCAGCAGCCAAGGTGACAGGGTGTACCGTTTGGTCCGCCAAGAGACCCAGTACTTC	CASSQGDRVYRLVRQETQYF
TRBD2	TRBV20-1	TRBJ2-3	-	TGCAGTGCTAGAGCGAGTGGACTAGCGGGGGCGATTTACACAGATACGCAGTATTTT	CSARASGLAGAIYTDTQYF
TRBD1	TRBV2	TRBJ2-7	-	TGTGCCATCCGCCGAACGGGACAGGGGCGTTACGAGCAGTACTTC	CAIRRTGQGRYEQYF
-	TRBV7-2	TRBJ2-1	-	TGTGCCATCGACTTGGGCGAGCAGTTCTTC	CAIDLGEQFF
-	TRBV6-5	TRBJ1-4	-	TGTGCCAGCAGTTACTCGGAGTGGAGGGCAACTAATGAAAAACTGTTTTTT	CASSYSEWRATNEKLFF
-	TRBV2	TRBJ2-5	-	TGTGCCAGCACGGGGTCGGCCCAGTACTTC	CASTGSAQYF
-	TRBV12-3/TRBV12-4	TRBJ2-3	-	TGTGCCAGCAGCTGGACAGATACGCAGTATTTT	CASSWTDTQYF
TRBD2	TRBV20-1	TRBJ2-2	-	TGCAGTGCTAGAGACCCCCGGGGGAGGGGCACCGGGGAGCTGTTTTTT	CSARDPRGRGTGELFF
-	TRBV6-2/TRBV6-3	TRBJ2-7	once	TGTGCCAGCAGTCGGAGGGACGCCAGCTCCTACGAGCAGTACTTC	CASSRRDASSYEQYF
TRBD2	TRBV9	TRBJ2-1	-	TGTGCCAGCAGCGTGGGAGGGGATGAGCAGTTCTTC	CASSVGGDEQFF
TRBD1	TRBV2	TRBJ1-6	-	TGTGCCAGCAGTGAAGACCCAGGGGGCGCGGATTCACCCCTCCACTTT	CASSEDPGGADSPLHF
TRBD2	TRBV12-3/TRBV12-4	TRBJ2-1	-	TGTGCCATAGCGGGGGGTTACAATGAGCAGTTCTTC	CAIAGGYNEQFF
-	TRBV9	TRBJ2-3	-	TGTGCCAGCAGCGTAGGAACTAGTCTTAGCACAGATACGCAGTATTTT	CASSVGTSLSTDTQYF
-	TRBV14	TRBJ2-7	-	TGTGCCAGCAGCCAAGATATGAGGGCAGCGCGGGAGCAGTACTTC	CASSQDMRAAREQYF
TRBD1	TRBV19	TRBJ2-3	once	TGTGCCAGCGGGGACAGGGGGCTGCCAGATACGCAGTATTTT	CASGDRGLPDTQYF
-	TRBV10-3	TRBJ1-6	-	TGTGCCATCAGTGAGGCCGGGACCCGGGCTAATTCACCCCTCCACTTT	CAISEAGTRANSPLHF
-	TRBV5-1	TRBJ2-3	-	TGCGCCAGCAGCTTAGATTTCACAGATACGCAGTATTTT	CASSLDFTDTQYF
-	TRBV7-9	TRBJ2-3	-	TGTGCCAGCAGCCCCCCTATTAAGACTAGCACAGATACGCAGTATTTT	CASSPPIKTSTDTQYF
TRBD2	TRBV25-1	TRBJ2-7	-	TGTGCCAGCAGTGCCCGGGGGGGCGAGCAGTACTTC	CASSARGGEQYF
-	TRBV7-9	TRBJ1-1	-	TGTGCCAGCGGCCGCGGGAGCACTGAAGCTTTCTTT	CASGRGSTEAFF
-	TRBV14	TRBJ2-2	once	TGTGCCAGCAGCTCTTACGGCACCGGGGAGCTGTTTTTT	CASSSYGTGELFF
-	TRBV12-5	TRBJ2-7	-	TGTGCTAGTGGTTTGGGGGGGGAGCAGTACTTC	CASGLGGEQYF
-	TRBV7-8	TRBJ1-5	-	TGTGCCACCCACCTCCTCGGGGAACAGCCCCAGCATTTT	CATHLLGEQPQHF
TRBD1	TRBV20-1	TRBJ1-3	-	TGCAGTGCCAAGGACAGGACGTATGGAAACACCATATATTTT	CSAKDRTYGNTIYF
TRBD1	TRBV23-1	TRBJ2-2	-	TGCGCCAGCAGTCAATCGAGCCAGGGGGTTTCCGGGGAGCTGTTTTTT	CASSQSSQGVSGELFF
TRBD1	TRBV7-9	TRBJ2-7	-	TGTGCCAGCAGCTTAGAGGGACAGGGGCGCTACGAGCAGTACTTC	CASSLEGQGRYEQYF
-	TRBV27	TRBJ2-1	-	TGTGCCAGCAGTTTTTGGGGTGGGGACAATGAGCAGTTCTTC	CASSFWGGDNEQFF